The source of this T cell receptor (beta chain) is a study of T cells after yellow fever vaccination. This clonotype has ten or more counts. Antigen: not known. One entry per CDR3 protein results from TCRdb running MiXCR on the 5' RACE reads. The sample includes 230,000 or so distinct CDR3 sequences, roughly 6.8% of them seen just once. The study's findings and limits: FACS-sorted repertoires could harbor abundant contaminating bulk-population clonotypes.

This TCR was sampled from a man younger than 40 who received the YFV17D yellow fever vaccine. Source: CD4+ T cells sorted from PBMCs, taken on the day of the yellow fever booster vaccination.

CDR3 DNA: TGTGCCAGCAGCTTAGCCGGACAGGGGGCGCCATTAGGAGAGACCCAGTACTTC. As protein: CASSLAGQGAPLGETQYF. This rearrangement joins TRBV7-2 to TRBJ2-5, with 11 nucleotides matching TRBD1. The CDR3 is made up of 18 amino acids. CDR1 is SGHTA, CDR2 FQGNSA, per germline. Losses at the gene ends were 0 bases for V and 4 bases for J; bases not matched to a gene: 10.